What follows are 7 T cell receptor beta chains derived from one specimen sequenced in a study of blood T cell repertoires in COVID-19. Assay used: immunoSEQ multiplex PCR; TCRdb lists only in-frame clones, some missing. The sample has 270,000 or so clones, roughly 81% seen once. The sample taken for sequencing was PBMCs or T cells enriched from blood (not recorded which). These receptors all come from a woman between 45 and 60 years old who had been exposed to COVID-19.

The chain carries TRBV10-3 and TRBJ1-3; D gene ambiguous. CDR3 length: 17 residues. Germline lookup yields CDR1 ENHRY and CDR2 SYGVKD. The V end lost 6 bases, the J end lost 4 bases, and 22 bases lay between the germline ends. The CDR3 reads CAISSPGASKKGNTIYF. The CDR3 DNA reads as TGTGCCATCAGCTCGCCCGGAGCTTCTAAGAAAGGAAACACCATATATTTT.

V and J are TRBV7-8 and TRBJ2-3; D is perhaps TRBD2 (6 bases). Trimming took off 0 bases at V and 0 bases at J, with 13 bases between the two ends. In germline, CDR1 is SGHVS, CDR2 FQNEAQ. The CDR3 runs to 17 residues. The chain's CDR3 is CASSLAFGGISTDTQYF. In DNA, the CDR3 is TGTGCCAGCAGCTTAGCGTTTGGGGGGATTAGCACAGATACGCAGTATTTT.

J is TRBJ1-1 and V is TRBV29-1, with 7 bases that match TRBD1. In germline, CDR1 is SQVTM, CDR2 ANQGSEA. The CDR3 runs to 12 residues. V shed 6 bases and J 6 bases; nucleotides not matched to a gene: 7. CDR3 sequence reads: CSVAQGRAEAFF. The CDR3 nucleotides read TGCAGCGTCGCACAGGGGAGAGCTGAAGCTTTCTTT. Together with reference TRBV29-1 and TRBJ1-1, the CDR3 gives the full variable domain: SAVISQKPSRDICQRGTSLTIQCQVDSQVTMMFWYRQQPGQSLTLIATANQGSEATYESGFVIDKFPISRPNLTFSTLTVSNMSPEDSSIYLCSVAQGRAEAFFGQGTRLTVV.

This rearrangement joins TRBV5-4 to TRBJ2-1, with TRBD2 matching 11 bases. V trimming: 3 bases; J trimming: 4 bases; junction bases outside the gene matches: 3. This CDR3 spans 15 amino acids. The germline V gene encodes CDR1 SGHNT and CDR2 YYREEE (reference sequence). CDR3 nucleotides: TGTGCCAGCAGCTCGACTAGCGGGGATTACAATGAGCAGTTCTTC. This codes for CASSSTSGDYNEQFF.

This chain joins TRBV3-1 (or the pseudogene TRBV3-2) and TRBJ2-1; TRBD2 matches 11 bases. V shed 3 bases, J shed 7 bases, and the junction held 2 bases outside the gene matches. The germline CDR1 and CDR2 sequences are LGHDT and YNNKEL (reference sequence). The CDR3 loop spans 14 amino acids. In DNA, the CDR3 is TGTGCCAGCAGCCACCTAGCGGGGGGTAATGAGCAGTTCTTC. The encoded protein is CASSHLAGGNEQFF.

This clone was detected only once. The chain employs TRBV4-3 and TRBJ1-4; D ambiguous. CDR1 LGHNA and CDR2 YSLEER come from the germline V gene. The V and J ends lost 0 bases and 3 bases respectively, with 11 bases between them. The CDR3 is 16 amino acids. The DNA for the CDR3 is TGCGCCAGCAGCCAAGAGTATGAGGGCCCTAATGAAAAACTGTTTTTT. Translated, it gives CASSQEYEGPNEKLFF.

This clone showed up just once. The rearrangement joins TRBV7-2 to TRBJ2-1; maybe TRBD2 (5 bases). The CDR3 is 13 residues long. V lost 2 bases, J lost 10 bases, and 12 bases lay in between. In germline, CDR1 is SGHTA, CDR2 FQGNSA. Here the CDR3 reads CASSLPSGLEQFF. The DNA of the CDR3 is TGTGCCAGCAGCTTACCAAGTGGACTCGAGCAGTTCTTC.